The rows below give T cell receptor beta chains drawn from one sample of a study of post-analysis software for immune sequencing data. MiXCR was run by TCRdb on the PCR reads, yielding one entry per CDR3 protein. The sample includes 820,000 or so distinct CDR3 sequences, 53% of them seen just once. The specimen sequenced was blood. The origin of the receptors is a girl aged 10 to 17 with multiple sclerosis. CDR3s include the opening cysteine and the closing phenylalanine or tryptophan. The order of the fields is D gene, clone size, J gene, V gene, CDR3 DNA, CDR3 protein. The D gene is left open where the match is weak. Size values are once, few and many counts, or a class for expanded clones, and some rows have none.

>TRBD1|few|TRBJ1-2|TRBV25-1
TGTGCCACTTCGCTGGGACAGGGGGCGCGTGGCTATGGCTACACCTTC
CATSLGQGARGYGYTF
>TRBD2|few|TRBJ2-1|TRBV5-1
TGCGCCAGCAGCTTGGCGGCGGGGGACTCCTACAATGAGCAGTTCTTC
CASSLAAGDSYNEQFF
>-|-|TRBJ2-7|TRBV10-3
TGTGCCATCAGTGACCTCGTGGGCTACGAGCAGTACTTC
CAISDLVGYEQYF
>-|-|TRBJ2-3|TRBV12-3/TRBV12-4
TGTGCCAGCAGGAGTAGCGGCCGTGACACAGATACGCAGTATTTT
CASRSSGRDTDTQYF
>TRBD2|-|TRBJ2-1|TRBV20-1
TGCAGTGCTTTTGGACTAGCAGTTGAGCAGTTCTTC
CSAFGLAVEQFF
>-|few|TRBJ2-2|TRBV29-1
TGCAGCGTTGGGCAAGAGGGGGTTGCAGGAACCGGGGAGCTGTTTTTT
CSVGQEGVAGTGELFF
>-|few|TRBJ2-4|TRBV7-9
TGTGCCAGCAGCCATGAAGGGGACTTCTACAATGAGCAGTACTTC
CASSHEGDFYNEQYF
>-|-|TRBJ2-2|TRBV20-1
TGCAGTGCTAGACGACAGAACACCGGGGAGCTGTTTTTT
CSARRQNTGELFF
>TRBD1|-|TRBJ2-7|TRBV5-5
TGTGCCAGCAGCTTCCCGACAGGGGGGCGCTACGAGCAGTACTTC
CASSFPTGGRYEQYF
>-|once|TRBJ2-3|TRBV3-1
TGTGCCAGCAGCCAAGATTGGACAGATACGCAGTATTTT
CASSQDWTDTQYF
>-|few|TRBJ2-5|TRBV20-1
TGCAGTCTCTGGACTACCAATGAGCAGTACTTC
CSLWTTNEQYF
>-|-|TRBJ2-5|TRBV20-1
TGCAGCGCCCAGAACGGGTACCAAGAGACCCAGTACTTC
CSAQNGYQETQYF
>-|once|TRBJ2-3|TRBV18
TGTGCCAGCTCACCATCGGGACCCGAAGATACGCAGTATTTT
CASSPSGPEDTQYF
>TRBD2|-|TRBJ2-7|TRBV20-1
TGCAGTGCCAGCCGGACTAGCGTGGGCGAGCAGTACTTC
CSASRTSVGEQYF
>TRBD2|-|TRBJ2-1|TRBV27
TGTGCCAGCAGTCCCCGCGCTAGCGGTTTGAGTAATGAGCAGTTCTTC
CASSPRASGLSNEQFF
>-|-|TRBJ2-2|TRBV5-1
TGCGCCAGCAGCTTGCGGGACGAGAACACCGGGGAGCTGTTTTTT
CASSLRDENTGELFF
>TRBD1|-|TRBJ2-1|TRBV5-1
TGCGCCAGCAGCTCCGGGACAGTAGTAATTGAGCAGTTCTTC
CASSSGTVVIEQFF
>-|-|TRBJ2-1|TRBV18
TGTGCCAGCTCAACGTCTCGAATTGGAGGATACAATGAGCAGTTCTTC
CASSTSRIGGYNEQFF
>-|-|TRBJ2-1|TRBV12-3/TRBV12-4
TGTGCCAGCAGTTTCAGTAGCAGCTCCTACAATGAGCAGTTCTTC
CASSFSSSSYNEQFF
>-|-|TRBJ2-1|TRBV20-1
TGCAGTGCTTTCTGGGGTCTCTCCTACAATGAGCAGTTCTTC
CSAFWGLSYNEQFF
>TRBD1|-|TRBJ1-1|TRBV10-1
TGCGCCAGCAGTGTAGCGGAGGGGGCGACTGAAGCTTTCTTT
CASSVAEGATEAFF
>-|-|TRBJ1-1|TRBV5-1
TGCGCCAGCAGCTTGGCAGGGAGGGACACTGAAGCTTTCTTT
CASSLAGRDTEAFF
>TRBD1|-|TRBJ2-7|TRBV12-3/TRBV12-4
TGTGCCAGCAGTTTATGGCCTACAGGGGGCTCCTACGAGCAGTACTTC
CASSLWPTGGSYEQYF
>-|-|TRBJ2-3|TRBV5-1
TGCGCCAGCAGCTTGGGGCCCCCAGGGGCGCTCACAGATACGCAGTATTTT
CASSLGPPGALTDTQYF
>-|-|TRBJ2-1|TRBV6-5
TGTGCCAGCAGTTACAGGGGGGACCTTAACAATGAGCAGTTCTTC
CASSYRGDLNNEQFF
>TRBD2|few|TRBJ2-5|TRBV5-1
TGCGCCAGTTCTAGACTAGCGGGAAGTGAGACCCAGTACTTC
CASSRLAGSETQYF
>TRBD2|-|TRBJ2-5|TRBV7-6
TGTGCCAGCAGTCAGACATCGGCTAGCGGGGCCACCCGGGAGACCCAGTACTTC
CASSQTSASGATRETQYF
>-|-|TRBJ1-1|TRBV7-3
TGTGCCAGCAGACTACAGGAGAACACTGAAGCTTTCTTT
CASRLQENTEAFF
>-|once|TRBJ1-1|TRBV20-1
TGCAGTGCTACAATGGGGCAGTGGGTCACTGAAGCTTTCTTT
CSATMGQWVTEAFF
>-|-|TRBJ2-7|TRBV20-1
TGCAGTGCTAGAAGGCGGGTGCCCTACGAGCAGTACTTC
CSARRRVPYEQYF
>-|-|TRBJ2-3|TRBV7-9
TGTGCCGGAAGTAGTTTCTCCGGTGATACGCAGTATTTT
CAGSSFSGDTQYF
>TRBD2|-|TRBJ2-7|TRBV12-3/TRBV12-4
TGTGCCAGCACCATAGCGGGAGTCTCCTACGAGCAGTACTTC
CASTIAGVSYEQYF
>-|once|TRBJ2-7|TRBV27
TGTGCCAGCAGTTTATCCGGTGTCTCCTCCTACGAGCAGTACTTC
CASSLSGVSSYEQYF
>-|-|TRBJ1-2|TRBV7-3
TGTGCCAGCAGCTTAACGAATGGCAAGGGCGGGTATGGCTACACCTTC
CASSLTNGKGGYGYTF
>TRBD2|-|TRBJ2-3|TRBV12-3/TRBV12-4
TGTGCCAGCAGTTTTTACGGGGGGATCTCAGATACGCAGTATTTT
CASSFYGGISDTQYF
>-|-|TRBJ2-3|TRBV5-1
TGCGCCAGCAGCTTGGGGGGACTGCAAGTGATAGCGACAGATACGCAGTATTTT
CASSLGGLQVIATDTQYF
>-|-|TRBJ2-7|TRBV5-1
TGCGCCAGCAGCTACGACAGGCCTTCTGCCTTCTACGAGCAGTACTTC
CASSYDRPSAFYEQYF
>-|many|TRBJ2-5|TRBV29-1
TGCAGCGTTGAGAGGGGAGAGACCCAGTACTTC
CSVERGETQYF
>TRBD1|-|TRBJ2-5|TRBV7-9
TGTGCCAGCACCTTCTTAGACAGGGGTGAAGAGACCCAGTACTTC
CASTFLDRGEETQYF
>-|-|TRBJ2-5|TRBV20-1
TGCAGTGCTATCTTAGATGAGCAAGAGACCCAGTACTTC
CSAILDEQETQYF
>TRBD2|-|TRBJ2-3|TRBV5-1
TGCGCCAGCAGCTTGCCCCTAGCGGTCCAAACCCCAGATACGCAGTATTTT
CASSLPLAVQTPDTQYF
>-|-|TRBJ2-7|TRBV10-3
TGTGCCATCAGTAACCTCCACTCCCGGGACGTCGAGCAGTACTTC
CAISNLHSRDVEQYF